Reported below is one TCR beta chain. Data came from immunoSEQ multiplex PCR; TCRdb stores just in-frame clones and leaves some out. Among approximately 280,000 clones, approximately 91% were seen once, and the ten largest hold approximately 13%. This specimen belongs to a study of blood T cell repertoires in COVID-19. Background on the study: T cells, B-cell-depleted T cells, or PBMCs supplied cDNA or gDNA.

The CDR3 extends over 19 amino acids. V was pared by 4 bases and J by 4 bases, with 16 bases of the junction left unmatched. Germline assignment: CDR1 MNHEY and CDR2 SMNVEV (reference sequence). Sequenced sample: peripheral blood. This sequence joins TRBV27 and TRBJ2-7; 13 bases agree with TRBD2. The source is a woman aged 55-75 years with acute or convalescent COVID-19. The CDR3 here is CASSSPNRPGLAGSYEQYF. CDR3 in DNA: TGTGCCAGCAGTTCCCCTAACCGTCCGGGACTAGCGGGATCATACGAGCAGTACTTC.